This T cell receptor (beta chain) was observed in a study of T cell responses to AZD1222 COVID-19 vaccine. Study results and limitations: Repertoires were sampled only after the peak T cell response. It should be noted that donors were predominantly white British and more often female, and clonal diversity was possibly underestimated. Dominant CD4 TCR responses targeted spike regions 160-218 and 743-854.

Germline assignment: CDR1 MDHEN and CDR2 SYDVKM. Between the trimmed V and J ends, which lost 7 bases and 0 bases, there was a span of 9 bases. CDR3 length: 13 amino acids. The method was immunoSEQ multiplex PCR; TCRdb's version includes in-frame clones alone and lacks a portion of them. The sample yields fewer than 150,000 clones, approximately 86% seen once. There are a few counts of this clone. Its antigen is undetermined. The input for sequencing was peripheral blood, taken on day 0 of AZD1222 vaccination. The clonotype comes from an adult in good health. The rearrangement uses TRBV28 and TRBJ1-2; D remains unclear. CDR3 coding DNA: TGTGCCAGCACCCGGGGTTCTAACTATGGCTACACCTTC. It codes for CASTRGSNYGYTF.